Below are 14 T cell receptor beta chains sequenced from a single sample in a study of shared clonotypes between healthy human individuals. Libraries were prepared by immunoSEQ multiplex PCR; TCRdb keeps only in-frame clonotypes and omits some of them. The repertoire holds 2 million to 3 million clones, with roughly 93% as singletons. Sequenced sample: naive CD4+ T cells from PBMCs. Subset: CD45RA+ positively selected. The receptors here all came from a man younger than 35 in good health. Some clones in this sample may be carry-over from other donors' samples.

In DNA, the CDR3 is TGCGCCAGCCGGGACCCGCCGAGTGAGCAGTACTTC. Translated, it gives CASRDPPSEQYF. V and J are TRBV10-2 and TRBJ2-7; D is possibly TRBD1 or TRBD2 (5 bases each). V lost 8 bases and J lost 7, with 15 bases in between. The CDR3 spans 12 residues. Germline V gene data show CDR1 as WSHSY and CDR2 as SAAADI.

The rearrangement links TRBV30 to TRBJ2-2; D may be TRBD1 (6 bases). The CDR3 is made up of 14 amino acids. Germline V gene data show CDR1 as GTSNPN and CDR2 as SVGIG (reference sequence). Trimming shortened V by 2 bases and J by 6 bases, and 13 bases separated the two germline ends. The CDR3 coding sequence is TGTGCCTGGAGTCGCCAGGGGATCGCCGGGGAGCTGTTTTTT. This sequence encodes CAWSRQGIAGELFF.

V and J are TRBV7-2 and TRBJ1-2; maybe TRBD1 (5 bases). From germline, CDR1 is SGHTA and CDR2 FQGNSA. The CDR3 extends over 18 amino acids. The V gene lost 3 bases and the J gene lost 5 bases, with 25 bases spanning the gap. DNA of the CDR3: TGTGCCAGCAGCTTGAAGCCCAGGGCCGGATTAATCGAGTATGGCTACACCTTC. Encoded protein: CASSLKPRAGLIEYGYTF.

About this clone itself: The same CDR3 can be traced to other DNA sequences in this sample. The chain links TRBV7-6 to TRBJ2-3; possibly TRBD2 for D (5 bases). Germline CDR1 and CDR2: SGHVS and FNYEAQ. Trimming stripped 4 bases from V and 0 bases from J, with 14 bases between. The CDR3 runs 16 residues. In DNA, the CDR3 is TGTGCCAGCAGCTCCCTGAGCGGAGCTAGCACAGATACGCAGTATTTT. It is translated as CASSSLSGASTDTQYF.

This chain uses TRBV6-1 with TRBJ1-6; a weak D match, TRBD1 (5 bases). The CDR3 is 13 residues long. V dropped 1 base and J dropped 9 bases, with 7 bases sitting between them. Germline V lookup: CDR1 MNHNS, CDR2 SASEGT. Here the CDR3 reads CASSEVGTSPLHF. DNA of the CDR3: TGTGCCAGCAGTGAAGTCGGGACTTCACCCCTCCACTTT.

The rearrangement joins TRBV7-3 to TRBJ1-1; D unresolved. The CDR3 runs 14 residues. Trimming shortened V by 2 bases and J by 1 base, and 8 bases separated the two germline ends. The germline CDR1 and CDR2 sequences are SGHTA and FQGTGA. The CDR3 region is CASSLGVGNTEAFF. The CDR3, as DNA: TGTGCCAGCAGCTTAGGGGTAGGGAACACTGAAGCTTTCTTT. The complete variable domain, with remaining parts taken from reference TRBV7-3 and TRBJ1-1, reads GAGVSQTPSNKVTEKGKYVELRCDPISGHTALYWYRQSLGQGPEFLIYFQGTGAADDSGLPNDRFFAVRPEGSVSTLKIQRTERGDSAVYLCASSLGVGNTEAFFGQGTRLTVV.

This clone showed up just once. This rearrangement joins TRBV2 to TRBJ2-7, with D perhaps TRBD2 (7 bases). Trimming cost V 7 bases and J 5 bases, with 18 bases left between them. CDR3 size: 14 residues. Germline assignment: CDR1 SNHLY and CDR2 FYNNEI. DNA of the CDR3: TGTGCCAGCAAGCGGGGAACAGGGTACGACGAGCAGTACTTC. Encoded protein: CASKRGTGYDEQYF.

The CDR3 spells CASSRTATNEKLFF. The CDR3 DNA reads as TGTGCCAGCTCACGGACAGCAACTAATGAAAAACTGTTTTTT. The gene calls are TRBV18 and TRBJ1-4, with D possibly TRBD1 on 6 matching bases. Germline V gene sequence: CDR1 KGHSH, CDR2 LQKENI. V was pared by 4 bases and J by 0 bases, with 6 bases between. The CDR3 contains 14 residues.

A remark on this clone: The same CDR3 can be traced to other DNA sequences in this sample. The V gene is TRBV20-1, the J gene TRBJ1-2, with D uncertain. This CDR3 contains 10 residues. The V gene lost 5 bases and the J gene lost 0 bases, with 1 base spanning the gap. Germline V CDR1 and CDR2: DFQATT, SNEGSKA (reference sequence). CDR3 nucleotide sequence: TGCAGTGCTCCTAACTATGGCTACACCTTC. This sequence encodes CSAPNYGYTF.

The chain uses TRBV6-1 and TRBJ2-7; 9 positions agree with TRBD1. The V segment lost 6 bases and the J segment 2 bases; nucleotides outside the gene matches: 5. The germline V gene encodes CDR1 MNHNS and CDR2 SASEGT. This CDR3 region has 14 residues. CDR3 loop: CASRPDRGTYEQYF. The CDR3 nucleotides are TGTGCCAGCAGACCGGACAGGGGTACCTACGAGCAGTACTTC.

This chain uses TRBV7-3 with TRBJ2-1, with 7 bases lining up with TRBD1. CDR1 and CDR2 (germline): SGHTA, FQGTGA. Unmatched junction bases numbered 8, after V lost 5 bases and J lost 4 bases. The length of the CDR3 is 15 residues. The CDR3 here is CASSHTGTDYNEQFF. The CDR3 nucleotides are TGTGCCAGCAGCCACACCGGGACAGATTACAATGAGCAGTTCTTC.

The gene calls are TRBV15 and TRBJ2-1; D may be TRBD1 or TRBD2 (5 bases each). V lost 0 bases to trimming and J lost 2 bases, with 11 bases between them. Germline V gene data show CDR1 as LNHNV and CDR2 as YYDKDF (reference sequence). The CDR3 is 16 amino acids. CDR3 sequence: CATSRDRDGTYNEQFF. The CDR3 bases are TGTGCCACCAGCAGAGACCGGGACGGGACCTACAATGAGCAGTTCTTC.

The rearrangement joins TRBV11-2 to TRBJ2-3; D not certain. Germline V lookup: CDR1 SGHAT, CDR2 FQNNGV. The CDR3 is made up of 15 amino acids. V lost 0 bases and J lost 4, with 11 bases in between. CDR3 in amino acids: CASSLEPHGADTQYF. The DNA of the CDR3 is TGTGCCAGCAGCTTAGAGCCCCATGGCGCAGATACGCAGTATTTT.

This clone was seen just once. The DNA of the CDR3 is TGTGCCAGCAGCTTAGCAGCGGGGAGGTCTGGGGCCAACGTCCTGACTTTC. This gives the protein CASSLAAGRSGANVLTF. The chain joins TRBV7-6 to TRBJ2-6; 7 bases line up with TRBD2. V lost 0 bases, J lost 1 base, and 3 bases stayed unmatched. The germline V gene encodes CDR1 SGHVS and CDR2 FNYEAQ. The CDR3 loop spans 17 amino acids.